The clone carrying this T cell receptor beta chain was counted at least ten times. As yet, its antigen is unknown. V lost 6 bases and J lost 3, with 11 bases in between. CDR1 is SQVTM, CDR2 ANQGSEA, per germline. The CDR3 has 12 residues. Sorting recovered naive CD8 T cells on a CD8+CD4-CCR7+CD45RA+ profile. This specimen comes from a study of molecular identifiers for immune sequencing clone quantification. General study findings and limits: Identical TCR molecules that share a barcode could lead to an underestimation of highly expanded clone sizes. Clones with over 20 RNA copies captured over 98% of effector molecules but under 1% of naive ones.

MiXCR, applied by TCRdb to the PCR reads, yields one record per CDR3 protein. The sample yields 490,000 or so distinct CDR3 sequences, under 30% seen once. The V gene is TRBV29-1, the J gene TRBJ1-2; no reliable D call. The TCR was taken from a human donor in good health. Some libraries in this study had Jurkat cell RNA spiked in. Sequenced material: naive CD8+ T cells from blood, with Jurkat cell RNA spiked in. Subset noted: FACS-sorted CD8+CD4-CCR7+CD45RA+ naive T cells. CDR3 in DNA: TGCAGCGTCGGGCAGGTTTACTATGGCTACACCTTC. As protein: CSVGQVYYGYTF.